This TCR beta chain originates from a study of blood T cell repertoires in COVID-19. Overall study context: Whether acute or convalescent, the COVID-19 samples came from the United States, Italy and Spain. From T cells, B-cell-depleted T cells, or PBMCs came the material, which was cDNA or gDNA.

The data were produced by immunoSEQ multiplex PCR, yet TCRdb's version contains in-frame clones alone and is incomplete. This sample has around 100,000 clones; over 80% occur once, and the top ten carry under 2%. This clone was counted a few times. The CDR3 has 11 residues. The sample comprised peripheral blood. The clonotype was recovered from a human donor with active COVID-19. The donor label of this sample is uncertain. V gene TRBV21-1 combines with J gene TRBJ2-7; the table's D gene call, TRBD1, was not cross checked with the DNA. TRBV21-1 is annotated as a pseudogene. The CDR3 coding sequence is TGTGCCAGCAGCAAACCGGGGGACAGGCGGTTC. Its translation: CASSKPGDRRF.